This TCR beta chain was profiled in a study of T cells after yellow fever vaccination. Study details: With SMART-Seq v4 Ultra Low Input, the fractions containing low cell numbers were prepared.

Template-switching 5'RACE yielded the TCR cDNA; a universal primer site and UMIs were added in the process. TCRdb redid the calling of the 5' RACE reads with MiXCR, one entry per CDR3 protein. Among under 550,000 distinct CDR3 sequences listed, less than 25% were seen once. CDR3 length: 13 amino acids. Trimming stripped 4 bases from V and 6 bases from J, with 13 bases between. Germline lookup yields CDR1 SGHRS and CDR2 YFSETQ. This clonotype occurred a few times. The V gene is TRBV5-1, the J gene TRBJ1-2, with TRBD1 as a possible D gene (6 bases). The sequence was collected from a man aged 18-30 years who received the YFV17D yellow fever vaccine. The material was PBMCs, obtained less than 25 days after the first yellow fever vaccination. The CDR3 is CASSPQGVNGYTF. CDR3 coding DNA: TGCGCCAGCAGCCCACAGGGAGTGAATGGCTACACCTTC.